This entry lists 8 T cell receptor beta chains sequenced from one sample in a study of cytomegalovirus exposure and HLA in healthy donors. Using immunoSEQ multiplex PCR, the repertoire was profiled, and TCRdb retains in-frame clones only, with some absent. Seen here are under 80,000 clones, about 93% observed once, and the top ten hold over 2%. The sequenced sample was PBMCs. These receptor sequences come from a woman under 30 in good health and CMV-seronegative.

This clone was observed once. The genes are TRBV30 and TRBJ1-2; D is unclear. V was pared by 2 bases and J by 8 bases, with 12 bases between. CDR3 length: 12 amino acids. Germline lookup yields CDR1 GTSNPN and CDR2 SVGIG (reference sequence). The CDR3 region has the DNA TGTGCCTGGAGTATTGGGAGAAGCGGCTACACCTTC. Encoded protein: CAWSIGRSGYTF.

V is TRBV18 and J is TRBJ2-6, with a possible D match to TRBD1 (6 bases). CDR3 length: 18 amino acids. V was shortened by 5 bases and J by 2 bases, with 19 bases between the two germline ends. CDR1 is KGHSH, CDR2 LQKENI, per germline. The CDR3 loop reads CASSFTGTPTPGANVLTF. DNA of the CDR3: TGTGCCAGCTCATTCACAGGGACCCCGACGCCTGGGGCCAACGTCCTGACTTTC. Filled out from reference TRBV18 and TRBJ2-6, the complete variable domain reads NAGVMQNPRHLVRRRGQEARLRCSPMKGHSHVYWYRQLPEEGLKFMVYLQKENIIDESGMPKERFSAEFPKEGPSILRIQQVVRGDSAAYFCASSFTGTPTPGANVLTFGAGSRLTVL.

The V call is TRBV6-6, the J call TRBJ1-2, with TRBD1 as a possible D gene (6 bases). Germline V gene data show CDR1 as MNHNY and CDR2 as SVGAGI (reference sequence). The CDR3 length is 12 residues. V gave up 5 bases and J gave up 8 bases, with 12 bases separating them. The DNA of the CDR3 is TGTGCCAGCAGTCGAAACAGGGACGGCTACACCTTC. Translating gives CASSRNRDGYTF.

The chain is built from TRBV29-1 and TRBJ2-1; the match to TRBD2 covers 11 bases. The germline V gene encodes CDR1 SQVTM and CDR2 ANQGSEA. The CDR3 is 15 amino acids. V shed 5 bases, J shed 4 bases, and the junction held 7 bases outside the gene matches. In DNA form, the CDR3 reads TGCAGCGTTATCGGGACTAGCGGAACATACAATGAGCAGTTCTTC. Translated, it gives CSVIGTSGTYNEQFF.

The CDR3 region is CASSLTGGDQPQHF. In DNA, the CDR3 is TGTGCCAGCAGCTTGACAGGGGGTGATCAGCCCCAGCATTTT. The chain couples TRBV7-8 to TRBJ1-5; 9 positions match TRBD1. The CDR3 has 14 residues. Unmatched junction bases numbered 2, after V lost 3 bases and J lost 5 bases. CDR1 is SGHVS and CDR2 is FQNEAQ in the germline V gene. Full variable domain (missing parts from reference TRBV7-8 and TRBJ1-5): GAGVSQSPRYKVAKRGQDVALRCDPISGHVSLFWYQQALGQGPEFLTYFQNEAQLDKSGLPSDRFFAERPEGSVSTLKIQRTQQEDSAVYLCASSLTGGDQPQHFGDGTRLSIL.

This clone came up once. CDR3 coding DNA: TGTGCCAGCAAGGTCGGGGATAATCAGCCCCAGCATTTT. Translated: CASKVGDNQPQHF. The V call is TRBV6-1, the J call TRBJ1-5; D gene unclear. V lost 7 bases and J 4 bases, leaving 11 bases between the germline ends. The CDR3 has 13 residues. The germline V gene encodes CDR1 MNHNS and CDR2 SASEGT.

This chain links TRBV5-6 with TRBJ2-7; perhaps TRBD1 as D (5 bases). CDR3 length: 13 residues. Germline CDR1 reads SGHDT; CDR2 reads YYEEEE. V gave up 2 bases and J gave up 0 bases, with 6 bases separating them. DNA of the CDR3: TGTGCCAGCAGCTTTGACAGCTCCTACGAGCAGTACTTC. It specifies CASSFDSSYEQYF.

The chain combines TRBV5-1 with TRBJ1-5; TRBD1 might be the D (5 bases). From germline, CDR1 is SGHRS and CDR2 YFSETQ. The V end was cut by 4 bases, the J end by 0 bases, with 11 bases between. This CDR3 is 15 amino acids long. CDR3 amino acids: CASSSTGDSNQPQHF. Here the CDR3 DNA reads TGCGCCAGCAGCAGTACAGGCGATAGCAATCAGCCCCAGCATTTT.